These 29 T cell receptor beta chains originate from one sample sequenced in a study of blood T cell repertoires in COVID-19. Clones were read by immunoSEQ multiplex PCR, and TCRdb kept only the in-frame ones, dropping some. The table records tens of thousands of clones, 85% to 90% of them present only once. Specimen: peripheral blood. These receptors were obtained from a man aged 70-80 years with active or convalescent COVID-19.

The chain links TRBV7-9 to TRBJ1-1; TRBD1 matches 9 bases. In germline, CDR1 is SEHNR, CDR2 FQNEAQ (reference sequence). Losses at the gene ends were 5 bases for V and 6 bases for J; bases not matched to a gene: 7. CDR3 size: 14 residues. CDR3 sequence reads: CASSLGQGRAEAFF. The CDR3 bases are TGTGCCAGCAGCCTCGGACAGGGGCGAGCTGAAGCTTTCTTT.

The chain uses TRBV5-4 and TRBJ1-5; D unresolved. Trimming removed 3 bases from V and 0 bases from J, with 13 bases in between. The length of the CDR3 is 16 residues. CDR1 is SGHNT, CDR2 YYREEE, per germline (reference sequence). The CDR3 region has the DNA TGTGCCAGCAGCTCCCCTGGAGCCGATAGCAATCAGCCCCAGCATTTT. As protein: CASSSPGADSNQPQHF.

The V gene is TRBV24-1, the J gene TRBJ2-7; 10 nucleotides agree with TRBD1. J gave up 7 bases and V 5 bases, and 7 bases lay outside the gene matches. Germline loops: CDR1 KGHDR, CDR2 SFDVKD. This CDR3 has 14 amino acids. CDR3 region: CATSVGQGLEEQYF. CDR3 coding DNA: TGTGCCACCAGTGTGGGACAGGGGCTTGAAGAGCAGTACTTC.

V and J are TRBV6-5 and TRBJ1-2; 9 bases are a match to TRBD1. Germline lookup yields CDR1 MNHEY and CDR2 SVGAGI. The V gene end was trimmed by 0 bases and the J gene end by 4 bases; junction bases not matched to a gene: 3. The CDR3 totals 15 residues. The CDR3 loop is CASSYSGTGTYGYTF. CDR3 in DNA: TGTGCCAGCAGTTACTCCGGGACAGGGACCTATGGCTACACCTTC.

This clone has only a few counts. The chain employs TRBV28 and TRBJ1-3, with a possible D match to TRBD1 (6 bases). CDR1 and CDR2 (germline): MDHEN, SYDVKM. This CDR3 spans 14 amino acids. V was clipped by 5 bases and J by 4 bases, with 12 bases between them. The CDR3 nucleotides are TGTGCCAGCAGTCCCGGACAGTTAGGAAACACCATATATTTT. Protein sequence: CASSPGQLGNTIYF.

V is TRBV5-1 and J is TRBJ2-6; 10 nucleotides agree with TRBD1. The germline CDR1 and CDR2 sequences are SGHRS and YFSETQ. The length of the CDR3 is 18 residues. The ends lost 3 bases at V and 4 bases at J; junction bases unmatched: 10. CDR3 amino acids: CASSWGDRGLYGANVLTF. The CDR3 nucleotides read TGCGCCAGCAGCTGGGGCGACAGGGGGCTGTACGGGGCCAACGTCCTGACTTTC.

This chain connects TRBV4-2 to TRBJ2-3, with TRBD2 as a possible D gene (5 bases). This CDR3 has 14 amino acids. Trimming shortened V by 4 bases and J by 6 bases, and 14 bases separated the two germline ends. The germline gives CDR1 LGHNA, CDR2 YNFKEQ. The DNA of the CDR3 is TGTGCCAGCAGCCTTTCCGTCGGGGATGATACGCAGTATTTT. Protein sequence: CASSLSVGDDTQYF.

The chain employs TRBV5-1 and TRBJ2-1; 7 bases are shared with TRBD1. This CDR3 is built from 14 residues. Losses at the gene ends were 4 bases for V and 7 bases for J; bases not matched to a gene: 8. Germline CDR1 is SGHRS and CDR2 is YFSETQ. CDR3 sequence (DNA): TGCGCCAGCAGCCCCACCAGGGGGATGAATGAGCAGTTCTTC. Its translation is CASSPTRGMNEQFF.

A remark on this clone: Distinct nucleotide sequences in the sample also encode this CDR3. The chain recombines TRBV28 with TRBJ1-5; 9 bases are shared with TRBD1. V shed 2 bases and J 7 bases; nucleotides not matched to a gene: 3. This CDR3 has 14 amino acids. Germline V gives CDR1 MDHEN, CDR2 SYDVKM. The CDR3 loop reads CASSLGQGRQPQHF. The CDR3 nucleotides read TGTGCCAGCAGTTTAGGACAGGGGAGACAGCCCCAGCATTTT.

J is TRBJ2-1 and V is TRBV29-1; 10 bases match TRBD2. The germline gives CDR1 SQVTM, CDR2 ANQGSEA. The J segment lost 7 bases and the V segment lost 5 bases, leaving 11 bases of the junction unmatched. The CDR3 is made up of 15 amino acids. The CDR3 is CSVSTLAGVGNEQFF. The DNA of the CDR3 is TGCAGCGTTTCCACCCTAGCGGGAGTGGGGAATGAGCAGTTCTTC.

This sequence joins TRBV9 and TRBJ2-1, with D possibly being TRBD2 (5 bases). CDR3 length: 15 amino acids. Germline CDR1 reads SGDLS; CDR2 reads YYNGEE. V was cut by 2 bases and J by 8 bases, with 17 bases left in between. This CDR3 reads CASSVPPDPSHEQFF. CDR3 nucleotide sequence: TGTGCCAGCAGCGTTCCTCCGGACCCTAGCCATGAGCAGTTCTTC. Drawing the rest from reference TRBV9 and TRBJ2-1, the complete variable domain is DSGVTQTPKHLITATGQRVTLRCSPRSGDLSVYWYQQSLDQGLQFLIQYYNGEERAKGNILERFSAQQFPDLHSELNLSSLELGDSALYFCASSVPPDPSHEQFFGPGTRLTVL.

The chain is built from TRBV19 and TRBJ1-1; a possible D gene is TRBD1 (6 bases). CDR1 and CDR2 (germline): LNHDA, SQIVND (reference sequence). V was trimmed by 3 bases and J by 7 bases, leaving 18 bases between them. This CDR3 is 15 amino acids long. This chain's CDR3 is CASSIYTRGPNEAFF. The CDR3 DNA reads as TGTGCCAGTAGTATTTATACGCGGGGGCCTAATGAAGCTTTCTTT.

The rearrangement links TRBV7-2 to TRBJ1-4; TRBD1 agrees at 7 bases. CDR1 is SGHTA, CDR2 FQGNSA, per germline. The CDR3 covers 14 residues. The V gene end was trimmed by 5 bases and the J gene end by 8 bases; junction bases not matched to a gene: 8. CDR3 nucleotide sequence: TGTGCCAGCAGCATTACAGGGGCCGAGGAAAAACTGTTTTTT. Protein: CASSITGAEEKLFF.

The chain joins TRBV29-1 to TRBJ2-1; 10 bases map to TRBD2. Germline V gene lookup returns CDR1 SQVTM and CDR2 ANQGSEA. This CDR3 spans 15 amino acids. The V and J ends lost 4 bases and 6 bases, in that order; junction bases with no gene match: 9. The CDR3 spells CSVVLLAGVLNEQFF. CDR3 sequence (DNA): TGCAGCGTTGTATTGCTAGCGGGAGTCCTCAATGAGCAGTTCTTC.

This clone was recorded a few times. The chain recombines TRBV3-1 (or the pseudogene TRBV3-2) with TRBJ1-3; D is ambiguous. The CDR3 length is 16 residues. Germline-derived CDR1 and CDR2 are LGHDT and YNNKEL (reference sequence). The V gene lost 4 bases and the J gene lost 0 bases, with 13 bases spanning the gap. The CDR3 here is CASSLTSKNSGNTIYF. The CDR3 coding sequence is TGTGCCAGCAGCCTGACATCCAAGAACTCTGGAAACACCATATATTTT.

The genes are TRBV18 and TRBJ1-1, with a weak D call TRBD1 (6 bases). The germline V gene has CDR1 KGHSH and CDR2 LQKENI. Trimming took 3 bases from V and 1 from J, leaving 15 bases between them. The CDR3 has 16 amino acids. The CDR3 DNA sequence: TGTGCCAGCTCACCTTCTGAGGGGGTAGGGAACACTGAAGCTTTCTTT. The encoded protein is CASSPSEGVGNTEAFF.

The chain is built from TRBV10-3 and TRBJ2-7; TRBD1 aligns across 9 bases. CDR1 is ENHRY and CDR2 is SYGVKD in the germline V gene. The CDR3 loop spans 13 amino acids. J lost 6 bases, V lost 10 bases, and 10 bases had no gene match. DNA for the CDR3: TGTGCCACCGGCCGGGACAGGGTAGGCGAGCAGTACTTC. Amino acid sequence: CATGRDRVGEQYF.

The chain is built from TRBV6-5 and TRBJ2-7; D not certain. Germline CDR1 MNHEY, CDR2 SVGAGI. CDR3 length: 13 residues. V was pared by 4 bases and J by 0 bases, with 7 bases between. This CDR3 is CASSSRASYEQYF. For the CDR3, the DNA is TGTGCCAGCAGTTCCCGAGCCTCCTACGAGCAGTACTTC.

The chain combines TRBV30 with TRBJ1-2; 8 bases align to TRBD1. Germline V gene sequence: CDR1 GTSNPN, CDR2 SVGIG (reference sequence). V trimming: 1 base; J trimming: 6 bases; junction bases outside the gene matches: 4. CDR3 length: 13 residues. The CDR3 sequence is CAWSAGTGNGYTF. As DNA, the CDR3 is TGTGCCTGGAGTGCCGGGACAGGCAATGGCTACACCTTC.

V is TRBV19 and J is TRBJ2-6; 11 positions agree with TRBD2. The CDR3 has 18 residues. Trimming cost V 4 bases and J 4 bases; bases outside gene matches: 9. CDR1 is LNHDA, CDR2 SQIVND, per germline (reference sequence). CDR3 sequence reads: CASSKISGRAPGANVLTF. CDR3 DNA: TGTGCCAGTAGTAAGATTAGCGGGAGGGCCCCCGGGGCCAACGTCCTGACTTTC. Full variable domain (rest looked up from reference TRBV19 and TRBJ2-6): DGGITQSPKYLFRKEGQNVTLSCEQNLNHDAMYWYRQDPGQGLRLIYYSQIVNDFQKGDIAEGYSVSREKKESFPLTVTSAQKNPTAFYLCASSKISGRAPGANVLTFGAGSRLTVL.

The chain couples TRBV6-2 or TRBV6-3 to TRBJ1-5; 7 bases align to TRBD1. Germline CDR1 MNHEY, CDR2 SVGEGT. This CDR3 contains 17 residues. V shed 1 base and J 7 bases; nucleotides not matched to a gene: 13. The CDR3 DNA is TGTGCCAGCAGTTACTTTGTCCGACAGGGAGGCAGACAGCCCCAGCATTTT. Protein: CASSYFVRQGGRQPQHF.

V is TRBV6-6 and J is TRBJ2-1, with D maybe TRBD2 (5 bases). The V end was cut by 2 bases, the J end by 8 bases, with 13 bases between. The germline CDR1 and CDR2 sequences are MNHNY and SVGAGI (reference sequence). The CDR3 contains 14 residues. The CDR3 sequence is CASSYGLAGHEQFF. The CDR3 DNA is TGTGCCAGCAGTTACGGCCTAGCCGGGCATGAGCAGTTCTTC.

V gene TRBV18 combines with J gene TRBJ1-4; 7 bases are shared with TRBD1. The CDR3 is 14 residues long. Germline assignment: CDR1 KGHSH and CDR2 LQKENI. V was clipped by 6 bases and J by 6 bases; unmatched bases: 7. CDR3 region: CASSRQGPDEKLFF. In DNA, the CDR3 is TGTGCCAGCTCCCGACAGGGCCCGGATGAAAAACTGTTTTTT. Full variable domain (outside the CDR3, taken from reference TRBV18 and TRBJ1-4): NAGVMQNPRHLVRRRGQEARLRCSPMKGHSHVYWYRQLPEEGLKFMVYLQKENIIDESGMPKERFSAEFPKEGPSILRIQQVVRGDSAAYFCASSRQGPDEKLFFGSGTQLSVL.

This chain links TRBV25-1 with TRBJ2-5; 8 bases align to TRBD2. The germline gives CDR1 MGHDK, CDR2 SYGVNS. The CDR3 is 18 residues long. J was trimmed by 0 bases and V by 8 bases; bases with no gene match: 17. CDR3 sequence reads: CASVEQPTSGADQETQYF. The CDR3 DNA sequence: TGTGCCAGCGTCGAACAACCCACTAGCGGAGCAGACCAAGAGACCCAGTACTTC.

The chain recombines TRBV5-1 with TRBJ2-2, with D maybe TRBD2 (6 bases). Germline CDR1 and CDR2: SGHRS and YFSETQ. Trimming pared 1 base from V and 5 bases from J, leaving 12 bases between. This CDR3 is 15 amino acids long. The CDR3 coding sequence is TGCGCCAGCAGCTTGTCCTATGGGGGGACCGGGGAGCTGTTTTTT. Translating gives CASSLSYGGTGELFF. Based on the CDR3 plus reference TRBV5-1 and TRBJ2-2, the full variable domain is KAGVTQTPRYLIKTRGQQVTLSCSPISGHRSVSWYQQTPGQGLQFLFEYFSETQRNKGNFPGRFSGRQFSNSRSEMNVSTLELGDSALYLCASSLSYGGTGELFFGEGSRLTVL.

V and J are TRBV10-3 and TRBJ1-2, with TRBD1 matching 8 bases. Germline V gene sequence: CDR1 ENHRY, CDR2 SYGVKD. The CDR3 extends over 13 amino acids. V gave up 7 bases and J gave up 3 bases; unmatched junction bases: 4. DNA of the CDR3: TGTGCCATCACTCTGACAGGGGACTATGGCTACACCTTC. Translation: CAITLTGDYGYTF.

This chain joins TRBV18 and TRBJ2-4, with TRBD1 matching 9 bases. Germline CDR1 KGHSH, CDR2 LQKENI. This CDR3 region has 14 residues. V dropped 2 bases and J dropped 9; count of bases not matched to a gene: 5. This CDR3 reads CASSPETGGGIQYF. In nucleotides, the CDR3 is TGTGCCAGCTCACCAGAAACAGGGGGCGGCATTCAGTACTTC.

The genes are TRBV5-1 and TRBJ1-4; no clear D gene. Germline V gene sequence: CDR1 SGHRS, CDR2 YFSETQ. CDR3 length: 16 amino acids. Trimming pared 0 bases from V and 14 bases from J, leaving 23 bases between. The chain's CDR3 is CASSLASAGAAQKLFF. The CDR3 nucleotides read TGCGCCAGCAGCTTGGCTTCTGCGGGAGCCGCCCAGAAGCTGTTTTTT. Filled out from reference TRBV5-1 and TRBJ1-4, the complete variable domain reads KAGVTQTPRYLIKTRGQQVTLSCSPISGHRSVSWYQQTPGQGLQFLFEYFSETQRNKGNFPGRFSGRQFSNSRSEMNVSTLELGDSALYLCASSLASAGAAQKLFFGSGTQLSVL.

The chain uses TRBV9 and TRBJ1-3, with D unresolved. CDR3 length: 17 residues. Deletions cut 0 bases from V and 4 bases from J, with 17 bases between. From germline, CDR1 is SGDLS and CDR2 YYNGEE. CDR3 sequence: CASSVVEGSPGGNTIYF. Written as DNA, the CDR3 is TGTGCCAGCAGCGTAGTAGAGGGATCGCCGGGAGGAAACACCATATATTTT.